The 32 T cell receptor beta chains in this list originate from one sample, sequenced in a study of T cell changes during pregnancy in multiple sclerosis. Sequenced by immunoSEQ multiplex PCR; TCRdb stores in-frame clones only, minus some. Here the sample spans 20,000 to 25,000 clones, about 83% being singletons. The material was CD8+ T cells from peripheral blood mononuclear cells, obtained before pregnancy. The source is a female donor with multiple sclerosis, enrolled in a pregnancy study.

The chain uses TRBV7-2 and TRBJ2-7, with 7 bases that match TRBD2. CDR1 and CDR2 (germline): SGHTA, FQGNSA. The CDR3 has 15 amino acids. V gave up 1 base and J gave up 2 bases; unmatched junction bases: 5. The CDR3 DNA sequence: TGTGCCAGCAGCTTAGTAGCGGGCTACACCTACGAGCAGTACTTC. Amino acid sequence: CASSLVAGYTYEQYF.

This rearrangement joins TRBV30 to TRBJ2-3, with TRBD2 matching over 9 bases. The CDR3 runs 14 residues. Germline values: CDR1 GTSNPN, CDR2 SVGIG (reference sequence). V shed 3 bases and J 6 bases; nucleotides not matched to a gene: 7. Here the CDR3 reads CAWRLAGPRDTQYF. DNA of the CDR3: TGTGCCTGGAGGCTAGCGGGACCTAGGGATACGCAGTATTTT.

The J gene is TRBJ2-2, the V gene TRBV4-1; no clear D. V was shortened by 1 base and J by 2 bases, with 8 bases between the two germline ends. Germline values: CDR1 MGHRA, CDR2 YSYEKL. The CDR3 sequence is 15 residues long. The DNA of the CDR3 is TGCGCCAGCAGCCAAGCAGGATACAACACCGGGGAGCTGTTTTTT. Amino acids: CASSQAGYNTGELFF.

This clone appeared once. The chain uses TRBV5-6 and TRBJ1-1; 7 nucleotides match TRBD1. This CDR3 spans 15 amino acids. The germline V gene has CDR1 SGHDT and CDR2 YYEEEE. Trimming took 6 bases from V and 4 from J; bases not matched to a gene: 12. CDR3 sequence: CASTSPPTGTTEAFF. Written as DNA, the CDR3 is TGTGCCAGCACCTCCCCCCCGACAGGGACCACTGAAGCTTTCTTT.

The chain is built from TRBV7-9 and TRBJ2-7; 7 positions match TRBD1. The trim removed 6 bases at V and 5 bases at J, leaving 16 bases unmatched. The length of the CDR3 is 16 residues. Germline V gene data show CDR1 as SEHNR and CDR2 as FQNEAQ (reference sequence). CDR3 loop: CASSDRVRSESNEQYF. The CDR3 DNA reads as TGTGCCAGCAGTGACAGGGTAAGGTCGGAGAGCAACGAGCAGTACTTC.

The rearrangement links TRBV7-2 to TRBJ2-7; maybe TRBD2 (6 bases). This CDR3 is 13 amino acids long. Looked up from germline, CDR1 is SGHTA and CDR2 is FQGNSA. V was shortened by 4 bases and J by 6 bases, with 13 bases between the two germline ends. The CDR3 spells CASSWGGGFEQYF. The CDR3 DNA follows: TGTGCCAGCAGCTGGGGTGGGGGGTTCGAGCAGTACTTC.

This clone was recorded a few times. The gene calls are TRBV2 and TRBJ1-4; D not resolved. Germline CDR1 reads SNHLY; CDR2 reads FYNNEI. Trimming removed 3 bases from V and 4 bases from J, with 12 bases in between. The CDR3 is 15 residues long. The CDR3, as DNA: TGTGCCAGCAGTGAGAATAGGGAGAATAATGAAAAACTGTTTTTT. The encoded protein is CASSENRENNEKLFF.

The chain links TRBV19 to TRBJ1-3, with 9 nucleotides matching TRBD1. The V segment lost 6 bases and the J segment 0 bases; nucleotides outside the gene matches: 9. This CDR3 contains 17 residues. CDR1 is LNHDA, CDR2 SQIVND, per germline (reference sequence). CDR3 sequence reads: CASRGQGWDPSGNTIYF. The CDR3 DNA sequence: TGTGCCAGTAGAGGACAGGGGTGGGACCCCTCTGGAAACACCATATATTTT.

CDR3 DNA sequence: TGTGCCAGCAGACAGGGTTATGTGGCCTACGAGCAGTACTTC. Amino acid sequence: CASRQGYVAYEQYF. The genes are TRBV28 and TRBJ2-7; perhaps TRBD1 as D (6 bases). Trimming took 6 bases from V and 2 from J, leaving 14 bases between them. There are 14 residues in the CDR3. Germline V lookup: CDR1 MDHEN, CDR2 SYDVKM. Drawing the rest from reference TRBV28 and TRBJ2-7, the complete variable domain is DVKVTQSSRYLVKRTGEKVFLECVQDMDHENMFWYRQDPGLGLRLIYFSYDVKMKEKGDIPEGYSVSREKKERFSLILESASTNQTSMYLCASRQGYVAYEQYFGPGTRLTVT.

The chain is built from TRBV7-8 and TRBJ2-5, with 8 bases aligning to TRBD1. This CDR3 contains 13 residues. The germline gives CDR1 SGHVS, CDR2 FQNEAQ. V lost 5 bases, J lost 4 bases, and 3 bases stayed unmatched. DNA for the CDR3: TGTGCCAGCAGCCTCAGGGGGCGAGAGACCCAGTACTTC. This gives the protein CASSLRGRETQYF.

The chain couples TRBV19 to TRBJ1-2; D unclear. This CDR3 contains 12 residues. V was pared by 5 bases and J by 7 bases, with 11 bases between. Germline values: CDR1 LNHDA, CDR2 SQIVND (reference sequence). The DNA for the CDR3 is TGTGCCAGTAGTCCCTGCAGAGGTGGCTACACCTTC. Protein sequence: CASSPCRGGYTF.

This chain uses TRBV5-6 with TRBJ2-4, with 13 nucleotides matching TRBD2. Germline V gene lookup returns CDR1 SGHDT and CDR2 YYEEEE. V lost 1 base and J lost 7; bases outside the gene matches: 5. This CDR3 has 16 residues. CDR3 coding DNA: TGTGCCAGCAGCTTGATGACTAGCGGGAGGTATAACATTCAGTACTTC. It yields the protein CASSLMTSGRYNIQYF.

This chain links TRBV20-1 with TRBJ2-1; D gene ambiguous. V lost 3 bases to trimming and J lost 6 bases, with 6 bases between them. Germline loops: CDR1 DFQATT, CDR2 SNEGSKA (reference sequence). The CDR3 runs to 11 residues. This CDR3 reads CSASVFNEQFF. DNA of the CDR3: TGCAGTGCTAGTGTCTTCAATGAGCAGTTCTTC.

The chain employs TRBV19 and TRBJ1-2; tentatively, D is TRBD1 (5 bases). The germline CDR1 and CDR2 sequences are LNHDA and SQIVND (reference sequence). The CDR3 covers 13 residues. Deletions cut 8 bases from V and 8 bases from J, with 18 bases between. CDR3 residues: CASQSGLLQGYTF. The CDR3 DNA follows: TGTGCCAGTCAATCGGGACTACTCCAGGGCTACACCTTC.

This clone was recorded only once. The V and J genes are TRBV4-1 and TRBJ2-1, with D possibly TRBD2 on 6 matching bases. The length of the CDR3 is 15 residues. Germline V gene data show CDR1 as MGHRA and CDR2 as YSYEKL. V lost 1 base and J 4 bases, leaving 11 bases between the germline ends. For the CDR3, the DNA is TGCGCCAGCAGCCAAGGGGCTAGCGCTTACAATGAGCAGTTCTTC. Translation: CASSQGASAYNEQFF.

This clone came up a few times. At one end the junction does not follow the germline gene, possibly because of a read error. The chain links TRBV7-7 to TRBJ2-5; no reliable D call. CDR3 length: 15 amino acids. Germline CDR1 SSHAT, CDR2 FNYEAQ (reference sequence). The CDR3 DNA follows: TGTGCTAGCAGCTTAGCTCCAGCGCCTCAAGAGACCCAGTACTTC. It specifies CASSLAPAPQETQYF.

The V call is TRBV6-6, the J call TRBJ2-7; possibly TRBD2 for D (6 bases). From germline, CDR1 is MNHNY and CDR2 SVGAGI (reference sequence). Trimming took off 7 bases at V and 3 bases at J, with 10 bases between the two ends. This CDR3 has 12 residues. DNA of the CDR3: TGTGCCAGCACCAACGGGGGCTACGAGCAGTACTTC. Translating gives CASTNGGYEQYF.

The rearrangement joins TRBV27 to TRBJ1-1; D is unresolved. The CDR3 contains 13 residues. V was shortened by 3 bases and J by 2 bases, with 7 bases between the two germline ends. Germline assignment: CDR1 MNHEY and CDR2 SMNVEV (reference sequence). This CDR3 reads CASSLGRNTEAFF. The DNA of the CDR3 is TGTGCCAGCAGTTTGGGCAGAAACACTGAAGCTTTCTTT.

This chain connects TRBV5-1 to TRBJ2-3; TRBD2 might be the D (6 bases). This CDR3 contains 16 residues. Trimming removed 5 bases from V and 0 bases from J, with 16 bases in between. Germline V gene sequence: CDR1 SGHRS, CDR2 YFSETQ. CDR3: CASRRRDFGSTDTQYF. CDR3 coding DNA: TGCGCCAGCAGACGTAGGGACTTTGGAAGCACAGATACGCAGTATTTT.

The V and J genes are TRBV27 and TRBJ2-3; 13 nucleotides agree with TRBD2. V was pared by 5 bases and J by 5 bases, with 13 bases of the junction left unmatched. The CDR3 length is 18 residues. Germline lookup yields CDR1 MNHEY and CDR2 SMNVEV (reference sequence). CDR3 loop: CASSPTLLAGGKGDTQYF. The CDR3 coding sequence is TGTGCCAGCAGTCCCACCCTACTAGCGGGAGGGAAAGGAGATACGCAGTATTTT.

This sequence joins TRBV28 and TRBJ1-5; 8 bases align to TRBD1. The CDR3 is 15 amino acids. Germline lookup yields CDR1 MDHEN and CDR2 SYDVKM. V shed 5 bases, J shed 5 bases, and the junction held 8 bases outside the gene matches. The CDR3 is CASSTKTGAYQPQHF. DNA for the CDR3: TGTGCCAGCAGTACCAAGACAGGGGCCTATCAGCCCCAGCATTTT.

The chain employs TRBV27 and TRBJ1-1, with 7 bases fitting TRBD1. Unmatched junction bases numbered 8, after V lost 6 bases and J lost 4 bases. CDR3 length: 14 amino acids. CDR1 and CDR2 (germline): MNHEY, SMNVEV (reference sequence). The chain's CDR3 is CASRETGLITEAFF. CDR3 DNA sequence: TGTGCCAGCAGGGAGACAGGGCTGATCACTGAAGCTTTCTTT.

The CDR3 reads CASSQNRGNYEQYF. The CDR3 DNA reads TGCGCCAGCAGCCAAAACAGGGGAAACTACGAGCAGTACTTC. This chain connects TRBV4-1 to TRBJ2-7; 7 bases fit TRBD1. The V gene's germline CDR1 is MGHRA and CDR2 YSYEKL. CDR3 size: 14 residues. The junction had 4 bases not matched to a gene; V was cut back by 2 bases and J by 3 bases.

The chain is built from TRBV5-5 and TRBJ1-1; D is perhaps TRBD1 (5 bases). V was clipped by 5 bases and J by 8 bases, with 13 bases between them. The CDR3 is 12 amino acids. Germline V CDR1 and CDR2: SGHKS, YYEKEE (reference sequence). CDR3 loop: CASRRTLAEAFF. DNA for the CDR3: TGTGCCAGCAGGCGGACATTAGCAGAAGCTTTCTTT.

This chain joins TRBV7-3 and TRBJ2-7; weak D call: TRBD1 (5 bases). Germline values: CDR1 SGHTA, CDR2 FQGTGA. V lost 2 bases and J 6 bases, leaving 14 bases between the germline ends. The CDR3 runs to 14 residues. CDR3 amino acids: CASSLSIQVSEQYF. The CDR3 region has the DNA TGTGCCAGCAGCTTATCCATACAGGTTAGCGAGCAGTACTTC.

V is TRBV6-4 and J is TRBJ2-2; 13 bases map to TRBD2. The germline gives CDR1 MRHNA, CDR2 SNTAGT. The V segment lost 2 bases and the J segment 4 bases; nucleotides outside the gene matches: 1. This CDR3 is built from 16 residues. The CDR3 bases are TGTGCCAGCAGTGACCGACTAGCGGGAGGCACCGGGGAGCTGTTTTTT. Its translation is CASSDRLAGGTGELFF.

The chain links TRBV19 to TRBJ2-7, with a possible D match to TRBD2 (6 bases). The CDR3 length is 11 residues. Germline values: CDR1 LNHDA, CDR2 SQIVND (reference sequence). The V gene lost 3 bases and the J gene lost 7 bases, with 7 bases spanning the gap. The CDR3 here is CASSIGGEQYF. CDR3 DNA sequence: TGTGCCAGTAGTATCGGAGGGGAGCAGTACTTC.

This clone has a single count. CDR3 in amino acids: CASSPGTGISNQPQHF. CDR3 nucleotide sequence: TGTGCCAGCAGCCCCGGGACAGGTATTAGCAATCAGCCCCAGCATTTT. The chain has TRBV7-2 and TRBJ1-5; 8 positions match TRBD1. This CDR3 has 16 amino acids. V lost 5 bases to trimming and J lost 0 bases; unmatched junction nucleotides: 6. The germline V gene encodes CDR1 SGHTA and CDR2 FQGNSA. Using reference TRBV7-2 and TRBJ1-5 for the parts outside the CDR3, the full variable domain is GAGVSQSPSNKVTEKGKDVELRCDPISGHTALYWYRQSLGQGLEFLIYFQGNSAPDKSGLPSDRFSAERTGGSVSTLTIQRTQQEDSAVYLCASSPGTGISNQPQHFGDGTRLSIL.

V is TRBV4-1 and J is TRBJ2-3, with 10 bases that match TRBD2. Germline V gives CDR1 MGHRA, CDR2 YSYEKL. V was pared by 0 bases and J by 4 bases, with 10 bases of the junction left unmatched. CDR3 length: 18 residues. In nucleotides, the CDR3 is TGCGCCAGCAGCCAAGATGGGTTAGCGGGGGGTGCGGCAGATACGCAGTATTTT. This gives the protein CASSQDGLAGGAADTQYF.

The chain combines TRBV30 with TRBJ1-1; D unclear. Germline assignment: CDR1 GTSNPN and CDR2 SVGIG (reference sequence). The V and J ends lost 2 bases and 8 bases respectively, with 12 bases between them. This CDR3 is built from 12 residues. CDR3 bases: TGTGCCTGGAGTTACAGCATGACCGAAGCTTTCTTT. Amino acid sequence: CAWSYSMTEAFF.

This chain connects TRBV25-1 to TRBJ2-3; unclear D gene. CDR1 is MGHDK, CDR2 SYGVNS, per germline. V lost 4 bases and J lost 0, with 14 bases in between. This CDR3 spans 16 amino acids. The DNA for the CDR3 is TGTGCCAGCAGTGCCCCGGTGCACCTAAGCACAGATACGCAGTATTTT. Its protein product is CASSAPVHLSTDTQYF.

The chain uses TRBV19 and TRBJ2-1; 11 bases fit TRBD1. The germline V gene encodes CDR1 LNHDA and CDR2 SQIVND (reference sequence). This CDR3 contains 15 residues. The V segment lost 3 bases and the J segment 8 bases; nucleotides outside the gene matches: 6. CDR3 in amino acids: CASSMDRGRLDEQFF. In nucleotides, the CDR3 is TGTGCCAGTAGTATGGACAGGGGGCGGTTGGATGAGCAGTTCTTC.